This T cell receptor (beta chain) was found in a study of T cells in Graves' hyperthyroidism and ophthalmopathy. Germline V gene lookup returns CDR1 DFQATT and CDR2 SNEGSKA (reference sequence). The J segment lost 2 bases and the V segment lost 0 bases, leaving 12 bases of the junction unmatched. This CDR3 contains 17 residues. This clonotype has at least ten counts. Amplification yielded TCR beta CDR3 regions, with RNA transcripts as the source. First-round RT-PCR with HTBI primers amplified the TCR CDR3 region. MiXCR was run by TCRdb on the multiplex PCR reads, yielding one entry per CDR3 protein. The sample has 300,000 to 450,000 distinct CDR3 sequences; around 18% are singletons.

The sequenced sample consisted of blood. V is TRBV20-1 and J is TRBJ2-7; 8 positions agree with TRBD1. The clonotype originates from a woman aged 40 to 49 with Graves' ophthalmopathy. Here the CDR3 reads CSARDQRYRGNPYEQYF. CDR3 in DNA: TGCAGTGCTAGAGATCAGAGGTACAGGGGGAACCCCTACGAGCAGTACTTC.